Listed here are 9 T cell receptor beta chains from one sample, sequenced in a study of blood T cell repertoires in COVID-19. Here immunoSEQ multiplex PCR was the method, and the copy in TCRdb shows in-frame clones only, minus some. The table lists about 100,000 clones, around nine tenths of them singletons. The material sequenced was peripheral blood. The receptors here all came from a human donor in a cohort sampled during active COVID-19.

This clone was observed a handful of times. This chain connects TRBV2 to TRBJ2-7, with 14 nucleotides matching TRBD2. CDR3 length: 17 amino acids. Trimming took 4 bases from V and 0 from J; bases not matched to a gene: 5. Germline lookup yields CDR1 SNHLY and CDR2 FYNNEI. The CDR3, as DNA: TGTGCCAGCAGTGGGACTAGCGGGAGGCCTCTCTCCTACGAGCAGTACTTC. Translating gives CASSGTSGRPLSYEQYF. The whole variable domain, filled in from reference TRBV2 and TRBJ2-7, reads EPEVTQTPSHQVTQMGQEVILRCVPISNHLYFYWYRQILGQKVEFLVSFYNNEISEKSEIFDDQFSVERPDGSNFTLKIRSTKLEDSAMYFCASSGTSGRPLSYEQYFGPGTRLTVT.

The CDR3 region has the DNA TGTGCCATCAGTGAGTTAACTAGCGGGAAGAGCTCCTACGAGCAGTACTTC. It codes for CAISELTSGKSSYEQYF. The rearrangement links TRBV10-3 to TRBJ2-7; 10 bases align to TRBD2. CDR1 ENHRY and CDR2 SYGVKD come from the germline V gene. J lost 0 bases, V lost 1 base, and 6 bases had no gene match. This CDR3 contains 17 residues.

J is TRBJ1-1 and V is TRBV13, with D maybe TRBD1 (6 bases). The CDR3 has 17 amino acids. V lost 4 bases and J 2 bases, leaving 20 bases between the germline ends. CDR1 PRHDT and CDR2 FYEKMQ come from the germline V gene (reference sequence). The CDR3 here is CASSSLAGAASNTEAFF. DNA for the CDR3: TGTGCCAGCAGCTCGTTGGCAGGGGCAGCTTCAAACACTGAAGCTTTCTTT.

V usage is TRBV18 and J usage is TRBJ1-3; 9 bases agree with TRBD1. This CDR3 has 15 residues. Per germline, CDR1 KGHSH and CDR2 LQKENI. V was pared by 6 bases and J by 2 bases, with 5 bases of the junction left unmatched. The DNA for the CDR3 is TGTGCCAGCTCCCCCGGGACAGGGACTGGAAACACCATATATTTT. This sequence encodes CASSPGTGTGNTIYF.

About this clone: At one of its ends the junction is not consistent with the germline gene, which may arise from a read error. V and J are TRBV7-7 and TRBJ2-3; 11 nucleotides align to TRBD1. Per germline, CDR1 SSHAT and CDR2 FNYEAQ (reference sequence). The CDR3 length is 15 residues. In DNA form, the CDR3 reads TGTGCTAGCAGCCTGGGACAGGGGGTCACAGATACGCAGTATTTT. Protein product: CASSLGQGVTDTQYF.

CDR3 DNA sequence: TGTGCCAGCAGTGAAGCGCTTCGGGGGGCGAGGGCTACCTACGAGCAGTACTTC. This translates into CASSEALRGARATYEQYF. The rearrangement joins TRBV2 to TRBJ2-7; tentative D call: TRBD2 (7 bases). The CDR3 covers 18 residues. V was cut by 0 bases and J by 2 bases, with 20 bases left in between. Germline CDR1 SNHLY, CDR2 FYNNEI.

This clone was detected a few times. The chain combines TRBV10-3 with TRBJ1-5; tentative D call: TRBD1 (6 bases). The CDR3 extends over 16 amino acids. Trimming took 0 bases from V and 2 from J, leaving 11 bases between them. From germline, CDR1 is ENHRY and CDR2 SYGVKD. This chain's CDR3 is CAISESGRGGNQPQHF. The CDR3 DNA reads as TGTGCCATCAGTGAGTCGGGCAGGGGAGGCAATCAGCCCCAGCATTTT.

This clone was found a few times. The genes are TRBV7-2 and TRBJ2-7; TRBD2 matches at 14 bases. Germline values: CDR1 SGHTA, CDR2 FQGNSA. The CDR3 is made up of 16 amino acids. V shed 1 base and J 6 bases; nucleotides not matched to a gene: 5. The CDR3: CASSLEGTSGRFEQYF. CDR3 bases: TGTGCCAGCAGCTTAGAGGGGACTAGCGGGAGATTCGAGCAGTACTTC.

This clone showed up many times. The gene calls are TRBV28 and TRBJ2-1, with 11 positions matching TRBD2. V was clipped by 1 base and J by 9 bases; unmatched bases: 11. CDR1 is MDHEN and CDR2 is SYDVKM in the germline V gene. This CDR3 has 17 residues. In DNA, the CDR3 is TGTGCCAGCAGTTTATTTGATTTAGCGGGAGGGCCCGGTGAGCAGTTCTTC. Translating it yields CASSLFDLAGGPGEQFF. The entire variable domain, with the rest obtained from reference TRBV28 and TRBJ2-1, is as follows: DVKVTQSSRYLVKRTGEKVFLECVQDMDHENMFWYRQDPGLGLRLIYFSYDVKMKEKGDIPEGYSVSREKKERFSLILESASTNQTSMYLCASSLFDLAGGPGEQFFGPGTRLTVL.